Sequencing of this T cell receptor (beta chain) was carried out in a study of cytotoxic CD8 clonotypes in ibrutinib-treated CLL. In regard to this clone: Its antigen is unidentified.

Profiled with immunoSEQ multiplex PCR; TCRdb holds only in-frame clones, not every one. The repertoire has 120,000 to 150,000 clones, around 77% of them found once; the top ten carry approximately 30%. Study conclusions and caveats: Baseline levels were approached again at progression, after clonality had risen at ibrutinib response. Treatment left the uncommon public clonotypes either contracted or stable in frequency.

V shed 7 bases and J 3 bases; nucleotides not matched to a gene: 4. The CDR3 sequence is 13 residues long. Germline-derived CDR1 and CDR2 are SGHRS and YFSETQ. The sequence came from a human donor with chronic lymphocytic leukemia. The starting material was PBMCs, obtained after 12 months of ibrutinib treatment. The chain couples TRBV5-1 to TRBJ1-2; 9 bases align to TRBD1. Here the CDR3 reads CASARQGDYGYTF. CDR3 coding DNA: TGCGCCAGCGCACGACAGGGGGACTATGGCTACACCTTC.